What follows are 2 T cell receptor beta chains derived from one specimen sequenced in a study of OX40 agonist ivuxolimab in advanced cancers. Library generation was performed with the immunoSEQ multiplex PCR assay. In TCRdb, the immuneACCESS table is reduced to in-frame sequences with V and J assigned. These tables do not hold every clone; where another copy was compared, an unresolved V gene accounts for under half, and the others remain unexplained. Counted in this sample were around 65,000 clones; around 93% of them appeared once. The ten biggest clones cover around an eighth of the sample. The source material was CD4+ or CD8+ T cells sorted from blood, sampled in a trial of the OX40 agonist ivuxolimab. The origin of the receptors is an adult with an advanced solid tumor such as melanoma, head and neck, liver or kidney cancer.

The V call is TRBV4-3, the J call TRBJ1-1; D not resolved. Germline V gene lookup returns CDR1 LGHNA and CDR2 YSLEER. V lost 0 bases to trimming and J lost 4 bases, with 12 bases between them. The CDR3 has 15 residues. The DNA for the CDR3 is TGCGCCAGCAGCCAAGATTTAGGAAGCGGCACTGAAGCTTTCTTT. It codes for CASSQDLGSGTEAFF.

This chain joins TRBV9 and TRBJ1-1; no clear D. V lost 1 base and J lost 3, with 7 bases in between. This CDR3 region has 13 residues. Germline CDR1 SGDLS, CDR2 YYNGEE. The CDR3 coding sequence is TGTGCCAGCAGCGTATGGGGATACACTGAAGCTTTCTTT. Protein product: CASSVWGYTEAFF.